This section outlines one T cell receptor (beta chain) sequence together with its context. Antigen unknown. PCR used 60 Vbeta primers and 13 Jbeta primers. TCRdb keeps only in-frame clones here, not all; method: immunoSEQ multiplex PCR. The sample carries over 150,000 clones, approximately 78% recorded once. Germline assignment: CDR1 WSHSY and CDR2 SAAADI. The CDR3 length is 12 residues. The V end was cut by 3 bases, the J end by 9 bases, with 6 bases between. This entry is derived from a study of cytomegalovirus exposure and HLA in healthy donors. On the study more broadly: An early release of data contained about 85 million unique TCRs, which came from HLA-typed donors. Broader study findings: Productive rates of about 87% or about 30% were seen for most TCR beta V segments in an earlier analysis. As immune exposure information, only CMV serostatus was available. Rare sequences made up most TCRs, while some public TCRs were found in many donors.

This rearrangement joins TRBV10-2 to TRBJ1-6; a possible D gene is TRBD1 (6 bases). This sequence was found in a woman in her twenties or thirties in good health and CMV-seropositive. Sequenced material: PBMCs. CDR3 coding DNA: TGCGCCAGCAGTGAAGGGGGTTCACCCCTCCACTTT. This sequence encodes CASSEGGSPLHF.